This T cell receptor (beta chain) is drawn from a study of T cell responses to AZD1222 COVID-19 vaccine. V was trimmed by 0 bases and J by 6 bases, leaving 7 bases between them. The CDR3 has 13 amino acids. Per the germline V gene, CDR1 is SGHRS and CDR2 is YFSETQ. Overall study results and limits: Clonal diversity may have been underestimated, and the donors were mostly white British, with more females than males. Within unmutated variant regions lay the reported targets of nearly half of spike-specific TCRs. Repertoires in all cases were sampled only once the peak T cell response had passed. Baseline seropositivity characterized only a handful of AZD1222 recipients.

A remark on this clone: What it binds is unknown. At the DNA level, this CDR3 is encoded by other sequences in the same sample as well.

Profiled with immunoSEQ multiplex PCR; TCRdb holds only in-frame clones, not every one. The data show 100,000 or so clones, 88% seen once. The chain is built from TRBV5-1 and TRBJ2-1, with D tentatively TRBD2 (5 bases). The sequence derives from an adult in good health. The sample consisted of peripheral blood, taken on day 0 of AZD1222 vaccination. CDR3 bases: TGCGCCAGCAGCTTGGGACTAACCAATGAGCAGTTCTTC. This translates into CASSLGLTNEQFF.